Listed here is a single T cell receptor beta chain. After removal of 4 bases from V and 0 bases from J, the junction contained 7 bases not matched to a gene. Germline-derived CDR1 and CDR2 are SGHRS and YFSETQ. The CDR3 spans 16 residues. The data stem from a study of cytomegalovirus exposure and HLA in healthy donors. PCR primers comprised 60 Vbeta and 13 Jbeta primers. Generated by immunoSEQ multiplex PCR, the TCRdb table keeps only in-frame clones and is missing some. This sample's table has about 54,000 clones. The TCR comes from a woman between 40 and 55 years old in good health and CMV-seronegative. The sample taken for sequencing was PBMCs. This sequence joins TRBV5-1 and TRBJ1-3, with 7 nucleotides matching TRBD1. CDR3 sequence: CASSERQGSSGNTIYF. In nucleotides, the CDR3 is TGCGCCAGCAGCGAAAGACAGGGCAGCTCTGGAAACACCATATATTTT.